This T cell receptor beta chain comes out of a study of a mutant IDH1 vaccine in newly diagnosed glioma. CDR3 size: 14 residues. V gave up 6 bases and J gave up 4 bases, with 15 bases separating them. The V gene's germline CDR1 is LNHDA and CDR2 SQIVND (reference sequence). Sequencing used immunoSEQ multiplex PCR; TCRdb keeps in-frame clones, though not all of them. The table has approximately 50,000 clones, around four fifths seen once; the top ten hold about 3.2%. Time point of the sample: week 47, end of study. Doses consisted of 300 ug of mutant IDH1 20-mer peptide each, paired with topical imiquimod. As for this clone: The antigen is unknown.

The sequencing used PBMCs, collected from a glioma patient whose treatment included an IDH1 peptide vaccine. The chain combines TRBV19 with TRBJ2-5; D assignment may be TRBD1 or TRBD2 (7 bases each). This clonotype originated in a woman aged 50 to 65 with glioma. The CDR3: CASSQGGGLETQYF. The CDR3 DNA reads as TGTGCCAGTAGCCAGGGGGGGGGCTTAGAGACCCAGTACTTC. The full variable domain, rest sourced from reference TRBV19 and TRBJ2-5, is DGGITQSPKYLFRKEGQNVTLSCEQNLNHDAMYWYRQDPGQGLRLIYYSQIVNDFQKGDIAEGYSVSREKKESFPLTVTSAQKNPTAFYLCASSQGGGLETQYFGPGTRLLVL.